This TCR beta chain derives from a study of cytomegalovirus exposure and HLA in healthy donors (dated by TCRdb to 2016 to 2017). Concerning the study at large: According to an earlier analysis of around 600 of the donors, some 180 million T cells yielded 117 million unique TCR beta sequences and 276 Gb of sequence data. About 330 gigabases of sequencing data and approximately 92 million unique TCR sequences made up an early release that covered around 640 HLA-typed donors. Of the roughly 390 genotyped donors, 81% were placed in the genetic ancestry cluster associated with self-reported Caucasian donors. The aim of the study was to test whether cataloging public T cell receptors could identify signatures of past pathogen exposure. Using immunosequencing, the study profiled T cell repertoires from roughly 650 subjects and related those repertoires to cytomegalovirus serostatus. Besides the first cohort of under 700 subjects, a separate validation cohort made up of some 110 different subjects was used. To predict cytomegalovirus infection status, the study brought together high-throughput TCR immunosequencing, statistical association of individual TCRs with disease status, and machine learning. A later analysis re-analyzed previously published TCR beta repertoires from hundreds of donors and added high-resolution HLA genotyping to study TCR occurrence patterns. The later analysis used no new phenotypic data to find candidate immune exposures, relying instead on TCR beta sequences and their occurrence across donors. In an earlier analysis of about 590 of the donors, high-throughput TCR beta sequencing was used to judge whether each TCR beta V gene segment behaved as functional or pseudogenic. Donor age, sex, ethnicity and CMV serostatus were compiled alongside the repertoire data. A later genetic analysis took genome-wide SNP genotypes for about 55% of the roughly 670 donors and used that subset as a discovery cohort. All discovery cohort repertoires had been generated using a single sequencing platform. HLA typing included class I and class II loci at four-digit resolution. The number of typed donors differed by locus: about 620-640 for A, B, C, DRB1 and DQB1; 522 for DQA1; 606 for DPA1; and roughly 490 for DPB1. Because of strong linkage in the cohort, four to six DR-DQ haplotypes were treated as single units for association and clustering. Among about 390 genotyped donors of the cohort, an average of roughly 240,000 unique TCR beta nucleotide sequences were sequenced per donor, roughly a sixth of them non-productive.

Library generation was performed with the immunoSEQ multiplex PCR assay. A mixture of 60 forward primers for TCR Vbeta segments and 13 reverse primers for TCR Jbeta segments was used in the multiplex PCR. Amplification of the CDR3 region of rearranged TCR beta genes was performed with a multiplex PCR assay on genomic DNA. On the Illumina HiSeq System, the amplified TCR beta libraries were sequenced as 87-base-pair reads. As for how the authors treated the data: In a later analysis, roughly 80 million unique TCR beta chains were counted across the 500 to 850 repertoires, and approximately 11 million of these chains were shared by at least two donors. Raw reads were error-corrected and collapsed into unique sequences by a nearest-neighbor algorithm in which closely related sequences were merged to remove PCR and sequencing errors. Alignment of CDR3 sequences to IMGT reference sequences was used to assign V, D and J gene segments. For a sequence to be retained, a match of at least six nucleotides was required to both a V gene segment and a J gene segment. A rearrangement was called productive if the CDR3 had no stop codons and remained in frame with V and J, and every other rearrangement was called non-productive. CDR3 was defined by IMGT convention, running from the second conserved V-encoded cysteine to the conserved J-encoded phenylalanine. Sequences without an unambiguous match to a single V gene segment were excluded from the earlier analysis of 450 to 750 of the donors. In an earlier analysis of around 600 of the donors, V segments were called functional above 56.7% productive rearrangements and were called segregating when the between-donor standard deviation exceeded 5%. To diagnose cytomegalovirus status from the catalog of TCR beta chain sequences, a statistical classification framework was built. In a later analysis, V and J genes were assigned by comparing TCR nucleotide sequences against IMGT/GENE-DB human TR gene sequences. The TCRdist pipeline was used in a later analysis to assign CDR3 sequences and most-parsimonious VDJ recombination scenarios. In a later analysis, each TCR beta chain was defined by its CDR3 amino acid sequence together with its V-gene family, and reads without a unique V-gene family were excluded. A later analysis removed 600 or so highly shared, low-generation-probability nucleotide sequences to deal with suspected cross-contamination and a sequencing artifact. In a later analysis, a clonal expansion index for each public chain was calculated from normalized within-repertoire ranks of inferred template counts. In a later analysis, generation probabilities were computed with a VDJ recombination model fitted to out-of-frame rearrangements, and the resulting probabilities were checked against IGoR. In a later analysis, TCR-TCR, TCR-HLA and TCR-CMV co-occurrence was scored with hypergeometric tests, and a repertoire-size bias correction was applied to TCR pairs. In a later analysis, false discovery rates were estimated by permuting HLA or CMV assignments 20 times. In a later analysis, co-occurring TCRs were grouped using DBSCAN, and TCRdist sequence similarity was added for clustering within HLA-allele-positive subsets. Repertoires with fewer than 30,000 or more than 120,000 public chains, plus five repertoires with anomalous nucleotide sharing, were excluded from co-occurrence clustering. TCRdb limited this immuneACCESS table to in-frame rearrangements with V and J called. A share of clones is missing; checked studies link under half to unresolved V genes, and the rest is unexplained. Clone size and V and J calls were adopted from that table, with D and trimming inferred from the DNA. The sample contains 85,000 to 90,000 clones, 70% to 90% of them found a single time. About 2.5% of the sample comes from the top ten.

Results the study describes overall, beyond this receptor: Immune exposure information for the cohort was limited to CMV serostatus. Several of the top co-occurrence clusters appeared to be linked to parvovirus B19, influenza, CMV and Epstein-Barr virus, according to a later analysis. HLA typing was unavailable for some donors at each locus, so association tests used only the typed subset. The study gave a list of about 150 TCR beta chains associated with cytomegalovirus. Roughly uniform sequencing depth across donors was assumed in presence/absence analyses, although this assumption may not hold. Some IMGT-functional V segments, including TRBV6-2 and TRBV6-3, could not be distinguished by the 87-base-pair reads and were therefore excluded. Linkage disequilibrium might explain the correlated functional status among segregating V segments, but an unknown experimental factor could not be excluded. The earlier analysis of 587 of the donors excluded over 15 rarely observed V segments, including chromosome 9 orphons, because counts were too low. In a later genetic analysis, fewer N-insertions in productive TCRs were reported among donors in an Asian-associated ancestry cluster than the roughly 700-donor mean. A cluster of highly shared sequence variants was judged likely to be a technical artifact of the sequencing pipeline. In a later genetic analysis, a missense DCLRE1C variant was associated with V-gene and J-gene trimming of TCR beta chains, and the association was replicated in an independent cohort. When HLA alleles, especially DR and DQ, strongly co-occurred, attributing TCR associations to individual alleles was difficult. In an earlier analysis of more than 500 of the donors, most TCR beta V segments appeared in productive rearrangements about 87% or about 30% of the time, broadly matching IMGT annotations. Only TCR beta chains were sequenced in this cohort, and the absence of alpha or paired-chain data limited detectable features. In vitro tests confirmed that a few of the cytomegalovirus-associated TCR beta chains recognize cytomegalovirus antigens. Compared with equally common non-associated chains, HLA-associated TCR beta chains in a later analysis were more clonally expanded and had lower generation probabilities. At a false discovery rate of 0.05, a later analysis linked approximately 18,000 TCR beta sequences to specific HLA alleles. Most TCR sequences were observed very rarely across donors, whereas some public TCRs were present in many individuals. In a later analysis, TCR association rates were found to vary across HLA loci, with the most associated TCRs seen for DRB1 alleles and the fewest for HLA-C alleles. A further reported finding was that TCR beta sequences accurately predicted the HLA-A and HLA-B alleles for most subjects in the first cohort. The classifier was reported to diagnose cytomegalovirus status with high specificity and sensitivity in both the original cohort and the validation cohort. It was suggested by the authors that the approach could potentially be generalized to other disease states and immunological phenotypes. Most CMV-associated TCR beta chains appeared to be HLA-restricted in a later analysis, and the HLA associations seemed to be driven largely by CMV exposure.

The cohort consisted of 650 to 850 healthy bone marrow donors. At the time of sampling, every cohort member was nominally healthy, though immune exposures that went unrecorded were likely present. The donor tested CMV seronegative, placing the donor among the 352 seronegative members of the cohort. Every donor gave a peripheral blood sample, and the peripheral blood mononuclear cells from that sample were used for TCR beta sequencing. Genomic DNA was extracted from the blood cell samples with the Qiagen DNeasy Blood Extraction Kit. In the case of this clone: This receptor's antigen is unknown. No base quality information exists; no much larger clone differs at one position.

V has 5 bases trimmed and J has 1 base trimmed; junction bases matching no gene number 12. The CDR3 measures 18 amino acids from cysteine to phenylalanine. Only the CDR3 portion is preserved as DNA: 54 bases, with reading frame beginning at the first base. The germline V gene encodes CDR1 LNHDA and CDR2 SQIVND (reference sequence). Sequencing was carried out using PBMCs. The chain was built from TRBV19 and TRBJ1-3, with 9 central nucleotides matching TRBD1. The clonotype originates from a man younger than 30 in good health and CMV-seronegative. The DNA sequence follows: TGTGCCAGTAGTCCACGGACAGGGGAGCAATTTTCTGGAAACACCATATATTTT. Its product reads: CASSPRTGEQFSGNTIYF.